The 26 T cell receptor beta chains reported below all come from one sample, sequenced in a study of Ad26.COV2.S vaccination and SARS-CoV-2 variants. Repertoires were generated with immunoSEQ multiplex PCR, while TCRdb's copy carries only in-frame clones and drops some. The sample comprises 350,000 to 400,000 clones, about 91% of which are singletons, and 1.9% rests with the top ten. Treatment here: some 19 received Ad26.COV2.S at low or high dose, single or two shots; 5 received placebo; per-sample allocation not given. Day 63 after the first vaccine or placebo injection was the time point for sampling. The sample here was peripheral blood, taken in a trial of Ad26.COV2.S vaccine versus placebo. The receptors originated from a person between 18 and 60 years old who received the Ad26.COV2.S COVID-19 vaccine or a placebo.

The gene calls are TRBV28 and TRBJ2-5; 9 bases line up with TRBD1. Germline assignment: CDR1 MDHEN and CDR2 SYDVKM. This CDR3 comprises 15 residues. Losses at the gene ends were 5 bases for V and 1 base for J; bases not matched to a gene: 5. The CDR3 DNA reads as TGTGCCAGCAGTCCGGGACAGGGACTCCAAGAGACCCAGTACTTC. The encoded protein is CASSPGQGLQETQYF.

The gene calls are TRBV24-1 and TRBJ2-7; 8 nucleotides agree with TRBD1. CDR3 length: 13 amino acids. Germline V gene sequence: CDR1 KGHDR, CDR2 SFDVKD. J lost 7 bases, V lost 5 bases, and 6 bases had no gene match. CDR3 in DNA: TGTGCCACCAGTGGTCAGGGGGCGGGGGAGCAGTACTTC. It specifies CATSGQGAGEQYF.

The V and J genes are TRBV25-1 and TRBJ2-2; D remains ambiguous. The length of the CDR3 is 14 residues. Germline CDR1 MGHDK, CDR2 SYGVNS. V lost 3 bases and J 3 bases, leaving 8 bases between the germline ends. CDR3 amino acids: CASSEERDTGELFF. The DNA of the CDR3 is TGTGCCAGCAGTGAGGAAAGAGACACCGGGGAGCTGTTTTTT.

The chain links TRBV3-1 (or the pseudogene TRBV3-2) to TRBJ2-1; 11 nucleotides agree with TRBD1. The CDR3 loop spans 16 amino acids. Germline CDR1 LGHDT, CDR2 YNNKEL (reference sequence). J lost 7 bases, V lost 3 bases, and 8 bases had no gene match. The CDR3: CASSQLSGTGGNEQFF. In DNA, the CDR3 is TGTGCCAGCAGCCAGCTATCCGGGACAGGGGGGAATGAGCAGTTCTTC.

This clone occurred once. The chain links TRBV7-3 to TRBJ2-3; no clear D. The CDR3 totals 13 residues. CDR1 is SGHTA, CDR2 FQGTGA, per germline. V shed 4 bases and J shed 4 bases, with 9 bases lying between them. The CDR3 DNA reads as TGTGCCAGCAGCTCCCGGACGGCAGATACGCAGTATTTT. The encoded protein is CASSSRTADTQYF.

The CDR3 region is CASSSTGVTEAFF. CDR3 coding DNA: TGTGCCAGTTCCTCTACAGGGGTCACTGAAGCTTTCTTT. The chain uses TRBV6-5 and TRBJ1-1; TRBD1 matches 7 bases. Losses at the gene ends were 9 bases for V and 4 bases for J; bases not matched to a gene: 8. The CDR3 extends over 13 amino acids. The V gene's germline CDR1 is MNHEY and CDR2 SVGAGI.

The chain is built from TRBV11-1 and TRBJ2-7; possible D gene TRBD1, 6 bases. The germline CDR1 and CDR2 sequences are SGHAT and FQDESV (reference sequence). The CDR3 sequence is 15 residues long. V was shortened by 5 bases and J by 0 bases, with 14 bases between the two germline ends. The CDR3 protein is CASSPRDINSYEQYF. The CDR3 bases are TGTGCCAGCAGCCCCCGGGACATCAACTCCTACGAGCAGTACTTC.

This chain uses TRBV24-1 with TRBJ2-1, with D maybe TRBD1 (5 bases). CDR1 is KGHDR and CDR2 is SFDVKD in the germline V gene. Trimming took 5 bases from V and 3 from J, leaving 13 bases between them. This CDR3 has 15 residues. In nucleotides, the CDR3 is TGTGCCACCAGTGGCAGGGAATCATACTACAATGAGCAGTTCTTC. Protein product: CATSGRESYYNEQFF.

The V and J genes are TRBV19 and TRBJ1-4; D remains unclear. Germline values: CDR1 LNHDA, CDR2 SQIVND (reference sequence). Trimming shortened V by 7 bases and J by 0 bases, and 9 bases separated the two germline ends. The CDR3 length is 14 residues. The CDR3 coding sequence is TGTGCCAGTAAACAAACAGCAACTAATGAAAAACTGTTTTTT. This codes for CASKQTATNEKLFF.

This sequence joins TRBV11-1 and TRBJ2-1; 10 bases agree with TRBD1. With V trimmed by 2 bases and J by 8 bases, 3 bases remained unmatched. The CDR3 contains 14 residues. Germline-derived CDR1 and CDR2 are SGHAT and FQDESV (reference sequence). The CDR3 loop is CASSLWGQGYEQFF. In nucleotides, the CDR3 is TGTGCCAGCAGCTTATGGGGACAGGGGTATGAGCAGTTCTTC. Full variable domain (rest looked up from reference TRBV11-1 and TRBJ2-1): EAEVAQSPRYKITEKSQAVAFWCDPISGHATLYWYRQILGQGPELLVQFQDESVVDDSQLPKDRFSAERLKGVDSTLKIQPAELGDSAMYLCASSLWGQGYEQFFGPGTRLTVL.

This chain links TRBV15 with TRBJ2-7, with TRBD1 identical over 8 bases. J gave up 7 bases and V 3 bases, and 11 bases lay outside the gene matches. This CDR3 has 15 amino acids. Per the germline V gene, CDR1 is LNHNV and CDR2 is YYDKDF (reference sequence). CDR3 protein: CATSRGLDRAGEQYF. CDR3 coding DNA: TGTGCCACCAGCAGGGGGTTGGACAGGGCGGGAGAGCAGTACTTC. Full variable domain (rest looked up from reference TRBV15 and TRBJ2-7): DAMVIQNPRYQVTQFGKPVTLSCSQTLNHNVMYWYQQKSSQAPKLLFHYYDKDFNNEADTPDNFQSRRPNTSFCFLDIRSPGLGDTAMYLCATSRGLDRAGEQYFGPGTRLTVT.

V is TRBV6-2 or TRBV6-3 and J is TRBJ2-2; D is unresolved. Germline V gives CDR1 MNHEY, CDR2 SVGEGT. The CDR3 contains 14 residues. V gave up 1 base and J gave up 0 bases, with 3 bases separating them. The CDR3 protein is CASSYFANTGELFF. The DNA of the CDR3 is TGTGCCAGCAGTTACTTCGCGAACACCGGGGAGCTGTTTTTT.

Note on this clone: Other DNA sequences in this specimen translate into the identical CDR3. The chain is built from TRBV5-1 and TRBJ1-4, with 7 bases aligning to TRBD1. Per the germline V gene, CDR1 is SGHRS and CDR2 is YFSETQ. The CDR3 loop spans 17 amino acids. J lost 5 bases, V lost 4 bases, and 14 bases had no gene match. The CDR3 DNA reads TGCGCCAGCAGCCACCGGGATAGGGGGCTCGAAAATGAAAAACTGTTTTTT. This sequence encodes CASSHRDRGLENEKLFF.

J is TRBJ2-7 and V is TRBV9; 7 nucleotides match TRBD1. CDR3 size: 15 residues. In germline, CDR1 is SGDLS, CDR2 YYNGEE. The J segment lost 3 bases and the V segment lost 3 bases, leaving 9 bases of the junction unmatched. CDR3 in amino acids: CASSAWDRSLYEQYF. The CDR3 DNA reads as TGTGCCAGCAGCGCCTGGGACAGATCGCTCTACGAGCAGTACTTC. Full variable domain (remainder filled in from reference TRBV9 and TRBJ2-7): DSGVTQTPKHLITATGQRVTLRCSPRSGDLSVYWYQQSLDQGLQFLIQYYNGEERAKGNILERFSAQQFPDLHSELNLSSLELGDSALYFCASSAWDRSLYEQYFGPGTRLTVT.

This clone was seen more than once but under ten times. V usage is TRBV10-3 and J usage is TRBJ2-2, with D perhaps assigned TRBD1 or TRBD2 (5 bases each). The CDR3 has 14 amino acids. Germline V CDR1 and CDR2: ENHRY, SYGVKD. Deletions cut 10 bases from V and 5 bases from J, with 17 bases between. In DNA form, the CDR3 reads TGTGCCACCACGAGAGGGGTCGAAACCGGGGAGCTGTTTTTT. The encoded protein is CATTRGVETGELFF.

This chain uses TRBV11-2 with TRBJ2-1, with D unclear. Germline assignment: CDR1 SGHAT and CDR2 FQNNGV. Trimming shortened V by 4 bases and J by 8 bases, and 9 bases separated the two germline ends. This CDR3 comprises 12 residues. CDR3 loop: CASSSQRDEQFF. As DNA, the CDR3 is TGTGCCAGCAGCTCCCAAAGGGATGAGCAGTTCTTC. Full variable domain (rest looked up from reference TRBV11-2 and TRBJ2-1): EAGVAQSPRYKIIEKRQSVAFWCNPISGHATLYWYQQILGQGPKLLIQFQNNGVVDDSQLPKDRFSAERLKGVDSTLKIQPAKLEDSAVYLCASSSQRDEQFFGPGTRLTVL.

The J gene is TRBJ1-1, the V gene TRBV7-3, with a possible D match to TRBD1 (6 bases). V dropped 5 bases and J dropped 0 bases, with 16 bases sitting between them. In germline, CDR1 is SGHTA, CDR2 FQGTGA. CDR3 size: 16 residues. Here the CDR3 reads CASSLEGGRLNTEAFF. The DNA for the CDR3 is TGTGCCAGCAGCCTCGAGGGGGGACGTTTGAACACTGAAGCTTTCTTT.

J is TRBJ2-7 and V is TRBV2; 13 bases match TRBD2. This CDR3 comprises 14 residues. The V gene end was trimmed by 5 bases and the J gene end by 3 bases; junction bases not matched to a gene: 1. Germline values: CDR1 SNHLY, CDR2 FYNNEI. The CDR3 nucleotides read TGTGCCAGCAGTTGGACTAGCGGGAGCTACGAGCAGTACTTC. Translated: CASSWTSGSYEQYF.

This clone appeared a single time. This rearrangement joins TRBV28 to TRBJ1-6; perhaps TRBD1 as D (6 bases). CDR3 length equals 16 residues. V lost 2 bases, J lost 10 bases, and 18 bases lay in between. Germline V gene lookup returns CDR1 MDHEN and CDR2 SYDVKM. The CDR3, as DNA: TGTGCCAGCAGTTTACGGGGACACGCTATGGGCTCACCCCTCCACTTT. It codes for CASSLRGHAMGSPLHF.

The chain links TRBV6-5 to TRBJ2-7, with D perhaps TRBD2 (7 bases). V lost 6 bases and J lost 4, with 19 bases in between. Germline V gene lookup returns CDR1 MNHEY and CDR2 SVGAGI. The CDR3 consists of 15 residues. The CDR3 DNA sequence: TGTGCCAGCAGGTTTGGGGGGGCTTCCCATTACGAGCAGTACTTC. This sequence encodes CASRFGGASHYEQYF.

The CDR3 DNA reads TGTGCCACCAGTGACCTCAGGACTAGCGGGATCCGGTGGGACACCGGGGAGCTGTTTTTT. Translating it yields CATSDLRTSGIRWDTGELFF. The gene calls are TRBV24-1 and TRBJ2-2; 12 positions agree with TRBD2. The CDR3 totals 20 residues. Germline V gene sequence: CDR1 KGHDR, CDR2 SFDVKD. J gave up 3 bases and V 4 bases, and 14 bases lay outside the gene matches.

This clone showed up just a few times. The chain carries TRBV28 and TRBJ2-7; possible D gene TRBD2, 5 bases. Germline lookup yields CDR1 MDHEN and CDR2 SYDVKM. The CDR3 is 13 residues long. Trimming stripped 5 bases from V and 6 bases from J, with 14 bases between. Here the CDR3 reads CASSTATKGEQYF. The DNA of the CDR3 is TGTGCCAGCAGTACAGCGACTAAAGGCGAGCAGTACTTC.

This clone has more than one count but fewer than ten. The rearrangement joins TRBV10-2 to TRBJ1-2; D is unresolved. CDR1 and CDR2 from the germline V gene are WSHSY and SAAADI. Trimming shortened V by 7 bases and J by 4 bases, and 13 bases separated the two germline ends. The length of the CDR3 is 13 residues. CDR3 in amino acids: CASIGSRGYGYTF. DNA of the CDR3: TGCGCCAGCATAGGGTCGAGAGGCTATGGCTACACCTTC.

This chain uses TRBV19 with TRBJ2-1; 9 nucleotides align to TRBD2. Germline CDR1 is LNHDA and CDR2 is SQIVND (reference sequence). V trimming: 7 bases; J trimming: 9 bases; junction bases outside the gene matches: 16. This CDR3 region has 16 residues. The CDR3 nucleotides read TGTGCCAGTACCTTCCCCCGACTAGCGGAACAATGTGAGCAGTTCTTC. Amino acid sequence: CASTFPRLAEQCEQFF.

The rearrangement uses TRBV19 and TRBJ1-2, with unresolved D. The germline V gene has CDR1 LNHDA and CDR2 SQIVND (reference sequence). This CDR3 region has 12 residues. Trimming took 9 bases from V and 7 from J, leaving 15 bases between them. The CDR3 spells CASGRAGSGYTF. In DNA, the CDR3 is TGTGCCAGCGGCCGGGCGGGGTCTGGCTACACCTTC.

In its sample, this clone was seen once. The chain recombines TRBV7-6 with TRBJ2-1; 8 nucleotides line up with TRBD2. This CDR3 region has 16 residues. V lost 4 bases and J lost 2; bases outside the gene matches: 7. The germline V gene has CDR1 SGHVS and CDR2 FNYEAQ. The DNA of the CDR3 is TGTGCCAGCAGCTCGGCCGGGACTAGTCCCTACAATGAGCAGTTCTTC. Amino acid sequence: CASSSAGTSPYNEQFF.